The following is a TCR beta chain sequence with its context. Its antigen is unidentified. Per germline, CDR1 LGHDT and CDR2 YNNKEL (reference sequence). The CDR3 covers 14 residues. V was clipped by 5 bases and J by 0 bases, with 8 bases between them. The data originate from a study of spatial heterogeneity in lung cancer. The study's findings and limits: Ubiquitous and regional expanded TCR counts tracked ubiquitous and regional nonsynonymous mutations, respectively. Within tumors, counts of expanded alpha and beta TCRs tracked tumor mutation counts.

TCRdb passed the 5' RACE reads through MiXCR, listing each CDR3 protein once. The sample carries some 96,000 distinct CDR3 sequences, 4.4% recorded once. As to time point: sample taken at primary tumor resection. No cells were sorted before sequencing. The whole RNA sequenced was extracted from tumor, nontumor lung or frozen PBMC. The chain links TRBV3-1 to TRBJ2-4; D perhaps matches TRBD2 (6 bases). Sequenced here: lung tumor tissue, sampled at surgery. This sequence was found in a male donor with early-stage non-small cell lung cancer. DNA of the CDR3: TGTGCCAGCAGCAAAGCGGGAGCCAAAAACATTCAGTACTTC. It is translated as CASSKAGAKNIQYF.